This is a list of T cell receptor beta chains from one sample in a study of T cells in localized non-small cell lung cancer. Repertoires were generated with immunoSEQ multiplex PCR, while TCRdb's copy carries only in-frame clones and drops some. The table lists 52,000 or so clones, 80% to 85% of them singletons. Sample: peripheral blood mononuclear cells, taken before any cancer treatment. The receptors were sampled from a man between 35 and 75 years old with stage III lung adenocarcinoma. The CDR3 runs from the conserved cysteine through the conserved F or W. Fields, in order: V gene, D gene, J gene, CDR3 DNA, CDR3 protein. A D gene is named only where the DNA matches it firmly.

v_gene: TRBV6-6; d_gene: .; j_gene: TRBJ1-2; CDR3nt: TGTGCCAGCAGCATGGTCTACAATGGCTACACCTTC; CDR3aa: CASSMVYNGYTF
v_gene: TRBV29-1; d_gene: TRBD1; j_gene: TRBJ2-4; CDR3nt: TGCAGCGTTGAAACAGGGGCCCTAGCCAAAAACATTCAGTACTTC; CDR3aa: CSVETGALAKNIQYF
v_gene: TRBV10-3; d_gene: .; j_gene: TRBJ2-1; CDR3nt: TGTGCCATCAGTGAAAGGTCGTCCTCACAACTGCACAATGAGCAGTTCTTC; CDR3aa: CAISERSSSQLHNEQFF
v_gene: TRBV28; d_gene: .; j_gene: TRBJ2-7; CDR3nt: TGTGCCAGCAGTGGCCCCGCCGAGCAGTACTTC; CDR3aa: CASSGPAEQYF
v_gene: TRBV5-6; d_gene: TRBD1; j_gene: TRBJ2-7; CDR3nt: TGTGCCAGCAGCACCGGGACAGGGTACCCTCGAGAGCAGTACTTC; CDR3aa: CASSTGTGYPREQYF
v_gene: TRBV27; d_gene: .; j_gene: TRBJ1-5; CDR3nt: TGTGCCAGCAGTTCCCGGACAGCTAGCAATCAGCCCCAGCATTTT; CDR3aa: CASSSRTASNQPQHF
v_gene: TRBV4-2; d_gene: TRBD2; j_gene: TRBJ2-3; CDR3nt: TGTGCCAGCAGCTTGGGGACTAGCGGGGGCGAGGATACGCAGTATTTT; CDR3aa: CASSLGTSGGEDTQYF
v_gene: TRBV2; d_gene: .; j_gene: TRBJ1-1; CDR3nt: TGTGCCAGCAAAGACGGGGGCGGGAACACTGAAGCTTTCTTT; CDR3aa: CASKDGGGNTEAFF
v_gene: TRBV6-5; d_gene: TRBD1; j_gene: TRBJ2-7; CDR3nt: TGTGCCAGCAGTTACCGGGACAGCTACGAGCAGTACTTC; CDR3aa: CASSYRDSYEQYF
v_gene: TRBV6-1; d_gene: .; j_gene: TRBJ1-5; CDR3nt: TGTGCCAGCAGTGACGTGGACACACGCAATCAGCCCCAGCATTTT; CDR3aa: CASSDVDTRNQPQHF
v_gene: TRBV11-2; d_gene: .; j_gene: TRBJ1-4; CDR3nt: TGTGCCAGCAGCTTAGGACCGAATAATGAAAAACTGTTTTTT; CDR3aa: CASSLGPNNEKLFF
v_gene: TRBV11-2; d_gene: .; j_gene: TRBJ2-7; CDR3nt: TGTGCCAGCAGCTTAGAGGGAGCCTACGAGCAGTACTTC; CDR3aa: CASSLEGAYEQYF
v_gene: TRBV19; d_gene: .; j_gene: TRBJ2-7; CDR3nt: TGTGCCAGTAGTATTGGGGACTCCTCCTACGAGCAGTACTTC; CDR3aa: CASSIGDSSYEQYF
v_gene: TRBV29-1; d_gene: TRBD2; j_gene: TRBJ2-1; CDR3nt: TGCAGCGTTGAAATAGCGGGGGGAGGTGAGCAGTTCTTC; CDR3aa: CSVEIAGGGEQFF
v_gene: TRBV27; d_gene: .; j_gene: TRBJ2-4; CDR3nt: TGTGCCAGCAGTTTATACCAGGGGCTTGCCAAAAACATTCAGTACTTC; CDR3aa: CASSLYQGLAKNIQYF
v_gene: TRBV18; d_gene: .; j_gene: TRBJ2-7; CDR3nt: TGTGCCAGCTCACCACCGGGTCACAGGGATTACGAGCAGTACTTC; CDR3aa: CASSPPGHRDYEQYF
v_gene: TRBV10-3; d_gene: TRBD2; j_gene: TRBJ2-1; CDR3nt: TGTGCCATCAGTGACGGTAGCGGGGGGGCTGTTGAGCAGTTCTTC; CDR3aa: CAISDGSGGAVEQFF
v_gene: TRBV5-5; d_gene: .; j_gene: TRBJ2-2; CDR3nt: TGTGCCAGCAGCCCTGCGAGCGCCGGGGAGCTGTTTTTT; CDR3aa: CASSPASAGELFF
v_gene: TRBV12-5; d_gene: TRBD1; j_gene: TRBJ1-5; CDR3nt: TGTGCTAGTGGTTTGGGAGGGGGCGTTCAGCCCCAGCATTTT; CDR3aa: CASGLGGGVQPQHF